This record looks at one T cell receptor (beta chain) sequence and its context. Its antigen remains unknown. The sample comes from a study of cytomegalovirus exposure and HLA in healthy donors. Findings of the study overall: Presence/absence analyses assumed roughly uniform sequencing depth across donors, which may not hold.

Germline-derived CDR1 and CDR2 are MNHEY and SVGAGI. V lost 7 bases to trimming and J lost 7 bases; unmatched junction nucleotides: 4. The CDR3 spans 12 residues. The PCR had 60 Vbeta and 13 Jbeta primers. Profiling relied on immunoSEQ multiplex PCR, and the TCRdb table lists in-frame clones only, not all of them. The listing contains about 50,000 clones. The receptor's source is a woman between 40 and 50 years old in good health and CMV-seronegative. Material for sequencing was PBMCs. This chain connects TRBV6-5 to TRBJ2-5; 9 bases align to TRBD2. The CDR3 spells CASIAGEGTQYF. The CDR3 DNA reads TGTGCCAGCATAGCGGGAGAAGGGACCCAGTACTTC.